The 5 T cell receptor beta chains listed next were all sequenced from one sample in a study of shared clonotypes between healthy human individuals. The method was immunoSEQ multiplex PCR; TCRdb's version includes in-frame clones alone and lacks a portion of them. This sample has just over 2,000,000 clones, with around 95% found just once. The source material was naive CD4+ T cells sorted from blood. Subset given: CD45RA+ positively selected. These receptors were collected from a man aged 18 to 30 in good health.

This clone was detected once. The chain employs TRBV19 and TRBJ2-7; no clear D gene. Trimming took off 11 bases at V and 7 bases at J, with 21 bases between the two ends. The CDR3 contains 13 residues. Germline-derived CDR1 and CDR2 are LNHDA and SQIVND (reference sequence). CDR3 loop: CARPGPCPGEQYF. Written as DNA, the CDR3 is TGTGCCCGTCCTGGACCCTGCCCGGGTGAGCAGTACTTC. The full variable domain, in which reference TRBV19 and TRBJ2-7 provide the parts outside the CDR3, is DGGITQSPKYLFRKEGQNVTLSCEQNLNHDAMYWYRQDPGQGLRLIYYSQIVNDFQKGDIAEGYSVSREKKESFPLTVTSAQKNPTAFYLCARPGPCPGEQYFGPGTRLTVT.

The chain joins TRBV6-6 to TRBJ2-7; D is ambiguous. CDR1 and CDR2 (germline): MNHNY, SVGAGI (reference sequence). The V end lost 2 bases, the J end lost 3 bases, and 8 bases lay between the germline ends. CDR3 size: 13 residues. The CDR3 DNA reads as TGTGCCAGCAGTTACGTCTCTATCTACGAGCAGTACTTC. It specifies CASSYVSIYEQYF.

V usage is TRBV7-9 and J usage is TRBJ1-1; D uncertain. The V end was cut by 0 bases, the J end by 8 bases, with 7 bases between. Germline values: CDR1 SEHNR, CDR2 FQNEAQ (reference sequence). The CDR3 runs 12 residues. For the CDR3, the DNA is TGTGCCAGCAGCTTAGCAAGCGGGGAAGCTTTCTTT. Translating it yields CASSLASGEAFF.

The chain uses TRBV5-6 and TRBJ1-2; no definite D call. The CDR3 runs to 15 residues. Per germline, CDR1 SGHDT and CDR2 YYEEEE. Trimming removed 4 bases at V and 0 bases at J, with 13 bases between. Here the CDR3 reads CASSTEMLSNYGYTF. In DNA, the CDR3 is TGTGCCAGCAGCACAGAGATGCTCTCTAACTATGGCTACACCTTC.

On this clone itself: Other DNA sequences in the same sample also yield this CDR3. The CDR3 DNA reads TGTGCCAGCAGCTTTTTGGATACGCAGTATTTT. Translation gives CASSFLDTQYF. The gene calls are TRBV5-6 and TRBJ2-3; D is uncertain. Germline CDR1 is SGHDT and CDR2 is YYEEEE. CDR3 size: 11 residues. V was trimmed by 2 bases and J by 6 bases, leaving 4 bases between them.